A selection of T cell receptor beta chains follows, all from one sample in a study of response to subunit inactivated influenza vaccine. TCRdb re-called the RT-PCR reads through MiXCR, storing one row per CDR3 protein. This sample yields under 200,000 distinct CDR3 sequences, of which over 9.5% are seen a single time; about 29% belongs to the top ten. The same sample was also used in a study of T cells expressing NK-cell markers.

The material was CD8+ T cells sorted from PBMCs, obtained about 12 days after vaccination. Receptor source: a middle-aged man who received an inactivated influenza vaccine. Both conserved end residues are part of each CDR3. The D gene is left open where the match is weak. Only some rows state a clone size, as once, few, many or a class for expanded clones.

V gene | D gene | clone size | CDR3 protein
TRBV6-5 | TRBD1 | many | CASSYQRDREWDGYTF
TRBV4-1 | TRBD1 | NA | CASSSPGQGLVEQFF
TRBV27 | TRBD1 | NA | CASSQGASTEAFF
TRBV27 | TRBD2 | few | CASSSSGGGYYNEQFF
TRBV9 | TRBD1 | NA | CASSATGGNTGELFF
TRBV4-3 | NA | many | CASSQDYMGLEGFHEQFF
TRBV10-3 | TRBD2 | NA | CAISVTSGAYNEQFF
TRBV4-1 | TRBD2 | NA | CASSLRTSGYEQFF
TRBV7-8 | NA | many | CASSLSTGELFF
TRBV5-1 | NA | NA | CASSSSTGESSYEQYF
TRBV27 | NA | few | CASSLIVQTEAFF
TRBV9 | NA | few | CASSVGGGEKLFF
TRBV29-1 | TRBD2 | few | CSVLTSGSTDTQYF
TRBV4-3 | NA | few | CASSSSLGWEQYF
TRBV6-5 | NA | few | CASSYLQGGNNEQFF
TRBV4-2 | NA | many | CASSQDLGRNNQPQHF
TRBV5-6 | NA | few | CASSPGVFLGNTIYF
TRBV3-1 | TRBD2 | few | CASSNVLAVYNEQFF
TRBV5-1 | NA | few | CASSGGNSYEQYF
TRBV11-2 | TRBD2 | NA | CASSLISGTSGGDGSPYF
TRBV7-2 | TRBD2 | NA | CASSLALAGGVGELFF
TRBV10-2 | TRBD1 | NA | CASSESTGGWQYF
TRBV29-1 | NA | many | CSVEGRGVGDIQYF
TRBV5-1 | TRBD1 | few | CASSFGQGGDEQYF
TRBV6-5 | NA | many | CASSTGIIWSPLHF
TRBV9 | NA | few | CASSAGVYGYTF
TRBV5-1 | NA | few | CASSFFLYGPTDTQYF
TRBV10-1 | NA | NA | CASSGRNRLYNEKLFF
TRBV29-1 | NA | few | CSVILTGRGGPDNTEAFF
TRBV16 | NA | few | CASSQSAAASEEQYF
TRBV7-8 | TRBD1 | few | CASSLAKGQGRGQPQHF
TRBV6-2/TRBV6-3 | NA | many | CASSYRPESLYGYTF
TRBV3-1 | NA | few | CASSQGQIGSNEQFF
TRBV12-3/TRBV12-4 | TRBD2 | few | CASELAGAFGELFF
TRBV13 | TRBD2 | many | CASSSTGGLAGAELYNEQFF
TRBV11-1 | NA | NA | CASSLESGEQYF
TRBV6-2/TRBV6-3 | TRBD1 | few | CASSYSLDRGFSGANVLTF
TRBV12-3/TRBV12-4 | NA | few | CASSLRGPALYEQYF
TRBV9 | TRBD1 | few | CASSPRTGAEAFF
TRBV4-3 | TRBD2 | NA | CASSQDWTLAGSEQYF
TRBV6-1 | NA | few | CASRPGAGMADTQYF